A selection of T cell receptor beta chains follows, all from one sample in a study of metastatic and nonmetastatic thyroid tumors. From the PCR reads, TCRdb re-called clones with MiXCR. The table has some 10,000 clones, approximately 10% seen once. Specimen: tumor tissue. These receptors originate from a female donor with papillary thyroid cancer or a benign thyroid nodule (not recorded which). Some clones in this sample may be carry-over from other donors' samples. Each CDR3 is given with its conserved first and last residue. The D gene is left open where the match is weak. Not every row has a clone size; where given, it reads once, few, many or a size class.

clone size	J gene	V gene	D gene	CDR3 protein	CDR3 DNA
medium-sized	TRBJ2-5	TRBV2	-	CASRKTSQETQYF	TGTGCCAGCAGAAAGACAAGCCAAGAGACCCAGTACTTC
few	TRBJ1-3	TRBV6-1	-	CASDSGGTIYF	TGTGCCAGTGACTCCGGGGGCACCATATATTTT
few	TRBJ2-3	TRBV6-2/TRBV6-3	-	CASSHHRDATSTDTQYF	TGTGCCAGCAGTCACCACCGGGACGCCACTAGCACAGATACGCAGTATTTT
medium-sized	TRBJ1-5	TRBV19	TRBD1	CASRLQGPIGQPQHF	TGTGCCAGTCGCTTACAGGGGCCGATAGGACAGCCCCAGCATTTT
many	TRBJ2-3	TRBV7-3	-	CASSLGSSTDTQYF	TGTGCCAGCAGCTTAGGGTCTAGCACAGATACGCAGTATTTT
-	TRBJ1-6	TRBV6-1	-	CASSAPVGPGSPLHF	TGTGCCAGCAGTGCTCCCGTAGGTCCAGGCTCACCCCTCCACTTT
-	TRBJ2-1	TRBV6-1	TRBD2	CASKTSGYNEQFF	TGTGCCAGCAAGACTAGCGGGTACAATGAGCAGTTCTTC
many	TRBJ1-6	TRBV4-2	TRBD1	CASSQTTGGVGNSPLHF	TGTGCCAGCAGCCAAACTACAGGGGGCGTTGGAAATTCACCCCTCCACTTT
many	TRBJ2-6	TRBV6-1	-	CASSGRDRYFSGANVLTF	TGTGCCAGCAGTGGGCGGGACAGATATTTCTCTGGGGCCAACGTCCTGACTTTC
few	TRBJ1-2	TRBV6-1	TRBD1	CASSRGTGGGYTF	TGTGCCAGCAGCCGAGGGACAGGGGGTGGCTACACCTTC
-	TRBJ1-6	TRBV25-1	-	CASSGLHRGGNSPLHF	TGTGCCAGCAGTGGCCTGCATCGTGGGGGTAATTCACCCCTCCACTTT
many	TRBJ2-7	TRBV3-1	-	CASSQDRAAPPVYEQYF	TGTGCCAGCAGCCAAGATCGGGCAGCTCCTCCCGTCTACGAGCAGTACTTC
medium-sized	TRBJ2-1	TRBV27	TRBD2	CASSFLASGRNEQFF	TGTGCCAGCAGTTTCCTGGCTAGCGGGAGGAATGAGCAGTTCTTC
many	TRBJ2-3	TRBV28	TRBD2	CASSLSASGGAKNTQYF	TGTGCCAGCAGTTTATCGGCTAGCGGGGGGGCCAAGAATACGCAGTATTTT
-	TRBJ1-1	TRBV5-1	-	CASSHLGGGAEAFF	TGCGCCAGCAGCCATTTGGGCGGGGGCGCTGAAGCTTTCTTT
-	TRBJ2-5	TRBV7-7	-	CASSLDGGAQETQYF	TGTGCTAGCAGCTTAGATGGGGGTGCCCAAGAGACCCAGTACTTC
many	TRBJ2-5	TRBV15	-	CATSREARDETQYF	TGTGCCACCAGCAGAGAGGCTAGGGATGAGACCCAGTACTTC
many	TRBJ2-2	TRBV5-6	-	CASSLARFGELFF	TGTGCCAGCAGCTTGGCCCGTTTCGGGGAGCTGTTTTTT
medium-sized	TRBJ2-7	TRBV19	-	CASSIFGGAYEQYF	TGTGCCAGTAGTATATTCGGCGGGGCGTACGAGCAGTACTTC
-	TRBJ2-3	TRBV27	TRBD1	CASSRQGAQDTQYF	TGTGCCAGCAGTAGACAGGGGGCTCAAGATACGCAGTATTTT
medium-sized	TRBJ1-1	TRBV6-1	-	CASRKVDTDTEAFF	TGTGCCAGCAGGAAGGTGGATACGGACACTGAAGCTTTCTTT
-	TRBJ1-1	TRBV11-2	-	CASSLMSASGRTEAFF	TGTGCCAGCAGCTTAATGTCAGCCTCTGGGAGGACTGAAGCTTTCTTT
medium-sized	TRBJ2-1	TRBV12-3/TRBV12-4	-	CASSFPGTEQFF	TGTGCCAGCAGTTTCCCCGGGACAGAGCAGTTCTTC
many	TRBJ1-1	TRBV20-1	TRBD1	CSAMTGLNTEAFF	TGCAGTGCTATGACAGGGTTGAACACTGAAGCTTTCTTT
many	TRBJ2-2	TRBV10-3	-	CATSEAGSSTGELFF	TGTGCCACATCAGAGGCAGGGAGTTCAACCGGGGAGCTGTTTTTT
-	TRBJ1-3	TRBV5-6	-	CASSLCVSGSTIYF	TGTGCCAGCAGCTTGTGTGTGTCTGGAAGCACCATATATTTT
many	TRBJ1-2	TRBV20-1	-	CSARVGAYGYTF	TGCAGTGCTAGAGTTGGGGCCTATGGCTACACCTTC
-	TRBJ2-7	TRBV2	-	CASSEPGRSEQYF	TGTGCCAGCAGTGAACCGGGAAGATCGGAGCAGTACTTC
-	TRBJ2-5	TRBV19	-	CAGNPQGETQYF	TGTGCCGGTAACCCGCAGGGAGAGACCCAGTACTTC
-	TRBJ2-5	TRBV12-3/TRBV12-4	-	CGSTRRAPQYF	TGTGGCAGCACCCGACGGGCGCCCCAGTACTTC
medium-sized	TRBJ2-5	TRBV27	-	CASPAMGAGQETQYF	TGTGCCAGCCCCGCCATGGGGGCGGGGCAAGAGACCCAGTACTTC
many	TRBJ1-1	TRBV20-1	TRBD1	CSAAPITGGTEAFF	TGCAGTGCTGCCCCTATAACAGGGGGCACTGAAGCTTTCTTT
few	TRBJ2-3	TRBV19	TRBD1	CAGSIDRGYTQYF	TGTGCCGGTAGTATAGACAGGGGGTATACGCAGTATTTT
-	TRBJ2-7	TRBV28	-	CASSSNSYEQYF	TGTGCCAGCAGTTCAAACTCCTACGAGCAGTACTTC
many	TRBJ2-7	TRBV14	-	CASSQEWSYEQYF	TGTGCCAGCAGCCAAGAGTGGAGCTACGAGCAGTACTTC
many	TRBJ1-1	TRBV20-1	-	CSARVVGRARNTEAFF	TGCAGTGCTAGAGTTGTCGGCAGGGCAAGGAACACTGAAGCTTTCTTT
few	TRBJ2-2	TRBV29-1	-	CSGGTGVGELFF	TGCAGCGGGGGGACCGGAGTCGGGGAGCTGTTTTTT
many	TRBJ1-1	TRBV5-1	-	CASSSEVVTEAFF	TGCGCCAGCAGCTCCGAAGTGGTCACTGAAGCTTTCTTT
many	TRBJ2-3	TRBV30	TRBD2	CAWSVAGGYSTDTQYF	TGTGCCTGGAGTGTCGCGGGGGGCTATAGCACAGATACGCAGTATTTT
-	TRBJ2-2	TRBV5-1	TRBD2	CASSLVTSGGAKFNTGELFF	TGCGCCAGCAGCTTGGTGACTAGCGGGGGGGCCAAATTCAACACCGGGGAGCTGTTTTTT
-	TRBJ1-1	TRBV14	TRBD1	CASSQGGDTFF	TGTGCCAGCAGTCAAGGGGGCGACACTTTCTTT
many	TRBJ2-5	TRBV18	-	CASSDKETQYF	TGTGCCAGCTCTGATAAGGAGACCCAGTACTTC
-	TRBJ2-3	TRBV24-1	-	CATSVKGQGWTDTQYF	TGTGCCACCAGTGTTAAGGGGCAGGGTTGGACAGATACGCAGTATTTT
few	TRBJ2-5	TRBV28	-	CASSPPLGRGVRTQYF	TGTGCCAGCAGTCCACCCCTGGGACGGGGTGTCCGTACCCAGTACTTC
many	TRBJ2-5	TRBV5-1	-	CASSLDGTQETQYF	TGCGCCAGCAGCTTGGATGGCACGCAAGAGACCCAGTACTTC
medium-sized	TRBJ2-1	TRBV2	-	CASSFQASSYNEQFF	TGTGCCAGCAGTTTTCAGGCGAGCTCCTACAATGAGCAGTTCTTC